These 24 T cell receptor beta chains originate from one sample sequenced in a study of T-cell reconstitution after alpha-beta-depleted transplantation in children. Preparation of the TCRbeta library involved a method that used unique molecular identifiers. TCRdb itself ran the PCR reads through MiXCR, one entry per CDR3 protein. The table lists about 240,000 distinct CDR3 sequences, around 25% of them singletons, with roughly 2.6% in the top ten. Material: PBMCs, obtained before TCRalphabeta/CD19-depleted stem cell transplant. The source is a girl aged 2 to 9 with Fanconi anemia, due to receive a stem cell transplant.

A remark on this clonotype: This likely comes from a read error, as the CDR3 has no conserved phenylalanine or tryptophan at its end. The DNA is left out, because the CDR3 cannot be placed on it with certainty; the CDR3 is given as TCRdb lists it. V usage is TRBV29-1 and J usage is TRBJ1-1; the table's D gene call, TRBD1, was not cross checked with the DNA. CDR1 is SQVTM, CDR2 ANQGSEA, per germline. Both ends counted, the CDR3 spans 11 residues. CDR3 loop: CSVAGDRGPFL.

This clonotype was counted ten times or more. The chain is built from TRBV20-1 and TRBJ2-5; TRBD1 agrees at 7 bases. V gave up 0 bases and J gave up 8 bases; unmatched junction bases: 12. From germline, CDR1 is DFQATT and CDR2 SNEGSKA (reference sequence). The CDR3 is 15 amino acids. As DNA, the CDR3 is TGCAGTGCTAGAGATCCTTGGACAGGAAGGATAACCCAGTACTTC. Amino acids: CSARDPWTGRITQYF.

This clonotype was detected ten times or more. The V gene is TRBV30, the J gene TRBJ2-5, with TRBD2 matching 9 bases. Trimming removed 0 bases from V and 4 bases from J; junction bases left unmatched: 3. The V gene's germline CDR1 is GTSNPN and CDR2 SVGIG (reference sequence). The CDR3 totals 14 residues. The CDR3, as DNA: TGTGCCTGGAGTGTACTAGCGGGTGGAGAGACCCAGTACTTC. As protein: CAWSVLAGGETQYF.

This clonotype was detected many times. This chain connects TRBV24-1 to TRBJ2-5, with D perhaps TRBD1 (5 bases). This CDR3 spans 13 amino acids. The V end lost 6 bases, the J end lost 4 bases, and 11 bases lay between the germline ends. Germline loops: CDR1 KGHDR, CDR2 SFDVKD. DNA of the CDR3: TGTGCCACCAGTTGGAAGGGGCGAGAGACCCAGTACTTC. Amino acid sequence: CATSWKGRETQYF.

The chain has TRBV4-2 and TRBJ2-2; 7 bases are shared with TRBD2. The length of the CDR3 is 18 residues. V lost 0 bases, J lost 0 bases, and 7 bases stayed unmatched. The germline gives CDR1 LGHNA, CDR2 YNFKEQ. CDR3 region: CASSQDYWRGSNTGELFF. CDR3 sequence (DNA): TGTGCCAGCAGCCAAGATTATTGGCGGGGGTCGAACACCGGGGAGCTGTTTTTT.

The table lists this clonotype with many counts. J is TRBJ2-7 and V is TRBV5-1; D gene uncertain. V lost 2 bases, J lost 5 bases, and 11 bases lay in between. The CDR3 has 13 amino acids. Germline CDR1 is SGHRS and CDR2 is YFSETQ. CDR3 amino acids: CASSLHVEDEQYF. The CDR3 DNA is TGCGCCAGCAGCTTACACGTCGAGGACGAGCAGTACTTC.

This clonotype was recorded at least ten times. The chain couples TRBV12-3 or TRBV12-4 to TRBJ2-6; D unclear. Trimming stripped 2 bases from V and 2 bases from J, with 4 bases between. CDR3 length: 14 residues. DNA for the CDR3: TGTGCCAGCAGTTTAACCACTGGGGCCAACGTCCTGACTTTC. Translating gives CASSLTTGANVLTF.

This clonotype was picked up a small number of times. This sequence joins TRBV20-1 and TRBJ2-7; 9 positions agree with TRBD2. The CDR3 is 14 residues long. Trimming cost V 6 bases and J 0 bases; bases outside gene matches: 6. Germline V gene sequence: CDR1 DFQATT, CDR2 SNEGSKA (reference sequence). The DNA for the CDR3 is TGCAGTGCCATGAGACTAGCGGCCTCCTACGAGCAGTACTTC. It encodes CSAMRLAASYEQYF.

A few counts support this clonotype. The gene calls are TRBV4-2 and TRBJ2-2; 11 nucleotides agree with TRBD2. Germline V CDR1 and CDR2: LGHNA, YNFKEQ. J lost 0 bases, V lost 3 bases, and 6 bases had no gene match. The CDR3 loop spans 18 amino acids. The CDR3 reads CASSHLLAGGTNTGELFF. The CDR3, as DNA: TGTGCCAGCAGCCACCTTCTAGCGGGGGGCACGAACACCGGGGAGCTGTTTTTT.

The sample holds a few counts of this clonotype. This sequence joins TRBV13 and TRBJ2-1; 7 bases are shared with TRBD2. CDR1 PRHDT and CDR2 FYEKMQ come from the germline V gene (reference sequence). The CDR3 length is 16 residues. The V and J ends lost 5 bases and 1 base, in that order; junction bases with no gene match: 8. CDR3 sequence reads: CASSPPLAVSYNEQFF. The CDR3 DNA is TGTGCCAGCAGCCCTCCCCTAGCGGTTTCCTACAATGAGCAGTTCTTC.

V and J are TRBV2 and TRBJ2-3, with D possibly being TRBD1 (6 bases). This CDR3 region has 16 residues. V lost 5 bases, J lost 2 bases, and 17 bases lay in between. CDR1 and CDR2 (germline): SNHLY, FYNNEI. This CDR3 is CASSPRTVFHTDTQYF. In DNA, the CDR3 is TGTGCCAGCAGTCCCCGGACAGTTTTCCACACAGATACGCAGTATTTT. Filled out from reference TRBV2 and TRBJ2-3, the complete variable domain reads EPEVTQTPSHQVTQMGQEVILRCVPISNHLYFYWYRQILGQKVEFLVSFYNNEISEKSEIFDDQFSVERPDGSNFTLKIRSTKLEDSAMYFCASSPRTVFHTDTQYFGPGTRLTVL.

The table lists this clonotype with many counts. The CDR3: CASSLGPEQFF. CDR3 nucleotide sequence: TGTGCCAGCAGCTTGGGTCCCGAGCAGTTCTTC. The rearrangement uses TRBV7-9 and TRBJ2-1; no definite D call. The CDR3 has 11 residues. Germline V gene lookup returns CDR1 SEHNR and CDR2 FQNEAQ (reference sequence). Trimming stripped 3 bases from V and 10 bases from J, with 7 bases between.

V is TRBV7-8 and J is TRBJ2-1; D gene ambiguous. The CDR3 spans 17 residues. Germline V gives CDR1 SGHVS, CDR2 FQNEAQ. The V end was cut by 2 bases, the J end by 4 bases, with 18 bases between. This CDR3 reads CASSLLAASSLYNEQFF. CDR3 nucleotide sequence: TGTGCCAGCAGCTTACTGGCAGCTTCATCCCTATACAATGAGCAGTTCTTC.

This clonotype was recorded at least ten times. The chain employs TRBV20-1 and TRBJ2-7; TRBD2 matches at 8 bases. Per germline, CDR1 DFQATT and CDR2 SNEGSKA (reference sequence). With 4 bases clipped from V and 0 bases from J, the junction kept 11 bases outside the gene matches. The CDR3 is 16 residues long. The CDR3 DNA sequence: TGCAGTGCTAACCCAGCGGGAGAGGGCAGCTCCTACGAGCAGTACTTC. Protein: CSANPAGEGSSYEQYF.

With regard to this clonotype: A much more abundant neighbour one base away suggests this may be a read error. Written as DNA, the CDR3 is TGCAGCGTTGAAGGCAGGGAATCGATGTGGGACACCTTC. Translating it yields CSVEGRESMWDTF. This sequence joins TRBV29-1 and TRBJ1-2; tentative D call: TRBD1 (5 bases). Trimming pared 1 base from V and 12 bases from J, leaving 18 bases between. Germline values: CDR1 SQVTM, CDR2 ANQGSEA. This CDR3 comprises 13 residues. Full variable domain (rest looked up from reference TRBV29-1 and TRBJ1-2): SAVISQKPSRDICQRGTSLTIQCQVDSQVTMMFWYRQQPGQSLTLIATANQGSEATYESGFVIDKFPISRPNLTFSTLTVSNMSPEDSSIYLCSVEGRESMWDTFGSGTRLTVV.

This clonotype was recorded many times. This chain joins TRBV20-1 and TRBJ2-5, with a tentative D call TRBD2 (5 bases). Germline V gene data show CDR1 as DFQATT and CDR2 as SNEGSKA (reference sequence). The CDR3 loop spans 14 amino acids. Trimming pared 6 bases from V and 5 bases from J, leaving 19 bases between. CDR3 nucleotide sequence: TGCAGTGCCCCGAGAGGGAGCGGTCAGGAGACCCAGTACTTC. It translates to CSAPRGSGQETQYF.

The chain combines TRBV5-1 with TRBJ2-5; the match to TRBD1 covers 10 bases. The CDR3 is 15 amino acids. J lost 1 base, V lost 4 bases, and 4 bases had no gene match. Germline assignment: CDR1 SGHRS and CDR2 YFSETQ. DNA of the CDR3: TGCGCCAGCAGCAAAAGACAGGGGGCCCAAGAGACCCAGTACTTC. Encoded protein: CASSKRQGAQETQYF.

The chain recombines TRBV2 with TRBJ2-5; no reliable D call. The CDR3 contains 14 residues. The germline gives CDR1 SNHLY, CDR2 FYNNEI. Between the trimmed V and J ends, which lost 6 bases and 2 bases, there was a span of 13 bases. The CDR3 bases are TGTGCCAGCAGGGGTTCCGGACGGCAAGAGACCCAGTACTTC. As protein: CASRGSGRQETQYF.

The chain employs TRBV7-3 and TRBJ2-1; 10 positions agree with TRBD2. The V gene's germline CDR1 is SGHTA and CDR2 FQGTGA. This CDR3 contains 16 residues. V gave up 2 bases and J gave up 10 bases; unmatched junction bases: 11. The CDR3 nucleotides read TGTGCCAGCAGCTTAGTCCAGCGGGAGGGCCTGGGGGAGCAGTTCTTC. Translated: CASSLVQREGLGEQFF.

The rearrangement links TRBV20-1 to TRBJ2-7; TRBD2 agrees at 7 bases. J lost 2 bases, V lost 2 bases, and 6 bases had no gene match. The CDR3 is 14 amino acids. CDR1 DFQATT and CDR2 SNEGSKA come from the germline V gene (reference sequence). This CDR3 is CSARTASGTYEQYF. CDR3 in DNA: TGCAGTGCTAGAACGGCTAGCGGAACCTACGAGCAGTACTTC.

Remarks on this clonotype: A much larger clonotype is one base distant, so this may be a read error. J is TRBJ2-3 and V is TRBV29-1, with unresolved D. The CDR3 sequence is 12 residues long. The germline gives CDR1 SQVTM, CDR2 ANQGSEA. CDR3 nucleotides: TGCAGCGTTGTGGGGTACACATATACGCAGTATTTT. Residues: CSVVGYTYTQYF.

The table lists this clonotype with many counts. The chain carries TRBV7-2 and TRBJ2-1; 11 bases agree with TRBD2. J was trimmed by 4 bases and V by 7 bases; bases with no gene match: 6. This CDR3 contains 15 residues. Germline-derived CDR1 and CDR2 are SGHTA and FQGNSA. The CDR3 here is CASTTSGGPYNEQFF. The CDR3 DNA is TGTGCCAGCACCACTAGCGGGGGTCCGTACAATGAGCAGTTCTTC.

This clonotype occurred many times. This chain connects TRBV29-1 to TRBJ2-5; 10 bases align to TRBD2. The CDR3 covers 14 residues. The germline V gene encodes CDR1 SQVTM and CDR2 ANQGSEA. V lost 6 bases and J lost 4; bases outside the gene matches: 8. The CDR3 loop reads CSVEREGWGETQYF. The CDR3 bases are TGCAGCGTGGAGCGGGAGGGCTGGGGAGAGACCCAGTACTTC.

This chain joins TRBV10-2 and TRBJ2-1; 7 bases align to TRBD2. The CDR3 extends over 18 amino acids. Germline-derived CDR1 and CDR2 are WSHSY and SAAADI. Trimming took 7 bases from V and 1 from J; bases not matched to a gene: 16. The CDR3 nucleotides read TGCGCCAGCATAGGGCCTGTGTGGCGGGGGACGTCCTACAATGAGCAGTTCTTC. Protein product: CASIGPVWRGTSYNEQFF.